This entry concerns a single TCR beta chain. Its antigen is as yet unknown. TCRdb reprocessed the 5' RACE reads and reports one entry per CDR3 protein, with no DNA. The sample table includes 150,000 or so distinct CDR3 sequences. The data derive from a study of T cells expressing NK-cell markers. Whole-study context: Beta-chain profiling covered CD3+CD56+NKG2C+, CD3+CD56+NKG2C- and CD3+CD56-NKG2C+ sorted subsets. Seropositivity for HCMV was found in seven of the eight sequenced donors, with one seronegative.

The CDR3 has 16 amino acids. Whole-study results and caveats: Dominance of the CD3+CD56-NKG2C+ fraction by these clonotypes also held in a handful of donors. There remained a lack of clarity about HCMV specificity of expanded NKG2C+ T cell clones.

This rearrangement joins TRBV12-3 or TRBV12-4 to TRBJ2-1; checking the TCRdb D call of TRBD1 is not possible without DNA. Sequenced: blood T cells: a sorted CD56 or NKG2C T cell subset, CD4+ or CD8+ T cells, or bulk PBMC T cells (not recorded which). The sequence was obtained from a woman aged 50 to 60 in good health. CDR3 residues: CASSPPGTGLEVEQFF.